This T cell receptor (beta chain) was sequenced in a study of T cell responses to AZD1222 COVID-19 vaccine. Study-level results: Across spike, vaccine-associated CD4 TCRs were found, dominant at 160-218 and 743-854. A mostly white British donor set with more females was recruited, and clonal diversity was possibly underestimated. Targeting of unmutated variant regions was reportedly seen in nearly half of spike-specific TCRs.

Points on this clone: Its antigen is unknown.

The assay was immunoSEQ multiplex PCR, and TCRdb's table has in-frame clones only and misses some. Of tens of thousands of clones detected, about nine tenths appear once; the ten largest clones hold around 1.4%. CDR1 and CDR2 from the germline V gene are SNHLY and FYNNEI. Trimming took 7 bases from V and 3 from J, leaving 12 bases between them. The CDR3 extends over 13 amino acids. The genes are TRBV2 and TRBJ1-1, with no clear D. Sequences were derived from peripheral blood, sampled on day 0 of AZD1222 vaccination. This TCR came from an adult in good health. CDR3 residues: CASKEMRDTEAFF. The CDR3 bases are TGTGCCAGCAAAGAGATGCGGGACACTGAAGCTTTCTTT. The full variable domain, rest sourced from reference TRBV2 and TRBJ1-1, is EPEVTQTPSHQVTQMGQEVILRCVPISNHLYFYWYRQILGQKVEFLVSFYNNEISEKSEIFDDQFSVERPDGSNFTLKIRSTKLEDSAMYFCASKEMRDTEAFFGQGTRLTVV.